Shown below are 27 T cell receptor beta chains from a single sample sequenced in a study of control samples from healthy donors and cancer patients. TCRdb's copy holds only in-frame clones and misses some; the assay was immunoSEQ multiplex PCR. This repertoire shows 120,000 to 150,000 clones, 90% to 95% found once; its top ten account for roughly 5.7%. The sequencing input was blood. Receptors were obtained from a man younger than 30 in good health.

This clone was found a few times. The rearrangement links TRBV7-3 to TRBJ2-1; D is uncertain. In germline, CDR1 is SGHTA, CDR2 FQGTGA. This CDR3 comprises 13 residues. Trimming removed 2 bases at V and 2 bases at J, with 4 bases between. The CDR3 loop reads CASSLGTYNEQFF. In DNA form, the CDR3 reads TGTGCCAGCAGCTTAGGAACCTACAATGAGCAGTTCTTC. The variable domain in full, completed from reference TRBV7-3 and TRBJ2-1, reads GAGVSQTPSNKVTEKGKYVELRCDPISGHTALYWYRQSLGQGPEFLIYFQGTGAADDSGLPNDRFFAVRPEGSVSTLKIQRTERGDSAVYLCASSLGTYNEQFFGPGTRLTVL.

The gene calls are TRBV6-1 and TRBJ2-5; 9 nucleotides line up with TRBD2. Per germline, CDR1 MNHNS and CDR2 SASEGT. Trimming removed 1 base from V and 2 bases from J; junction bases left unmatched: 2. This CDR3 comprises 15 residues. CDR3 loop: CASSEVSGGQETQYF. The DNA for the CDR3 is TGTGCCAGCAGTGAAGTCAGCGGGGGGCAAGAGACCCAGTACTTC.

V gene TRBV27 combines with J gene TRBJ1-6; weak D call: TRBD1 (6 bases). CDR3 length equals 15 residues. Germline CDR1 MNHEY, CDR2 SMNVEV (reference sequence). Trimming took 7 bases from V and 5 from J, leaving 15 bases between them. The CDR3, as DNA: TGTGCCAGCAACGGGGGCGTCTTCAATAATTCACCCCTCCACTTT. This sequence encodes CASNGGVFNNSPLHF.

This chain joins TRBV27 and TRBJ2-2; TRBD2 aligns across 7 bases. Per the germline V gene, CDR1 is MNHEY and CDR2 is SMNVEV (reference sequence). J was trimmed by 5 bases and V by 3 bases; bases with no gene match: 6. The CDR3 extends over 15 amino acids. The CDR3 DNA reads TGTGCCAGCAGTTTTAGGACTAGTGCTACCGGGGAGCTGTTTTTT. Translating it yields CASSFRTSATGELFF.

This sequence joins TRBV24-1 and TRBJ2-1; no firm D call. Germline values: CDR1 KGHDR, CDR2 SFDVKD. V was trimmed by 3 bases and J by 10 bases, leaving 6 bases between them. The CDR3 loop spans 11 amino acids. This CDR3 is CATSDRPEQFF. DNA for the CDR3: TGTGCCACCAGTGATCGGCCAGAGCAGTTCTTC.

CDR3 nucleotide sequence: TGTGCCAGCAGCTTCCTCTCCGGGACAGGAAATGAAAAACTGTTTTTT. Its protein is CASSFLSGTGNEKLFF. The chain employs TRBV7-9 and TRBJ1-4; 8 bases line up with TRBD1. With 3 bases clipped from V and 5 bases from J, the junction kept 8 bases outside the gene matches. Germline CDR1 reads SEHNR; CDR2 reads FQNEAQ (reference sequence). The CDR3 runs 16 residues.

This chain connects TRBV19 to TRBJ2-7; the D gene is possibly TRBD2 (6 bases). Germline lookup yields CDR1 LNHDA and CDR2 SQIVND (reference sequence). The CDR3 is 13 amino acids. V was shortened by 9 bases and J by 0 bases, with 12 bases between the two germline ends. The CDR3 coding sequence is TGTGCCAGCAGCGTAGCGGACTCCTACGAGCAGTACTTC. Encoded protein: CASSVADSYEQYF.

The chain combines TRBV20-1 with TRBJ1-2; 12 bases are a match to TRBD1. After removal of 3 bases from V and 4 bases from J, the junction contained 9 bases not matched to a gene. CDR1 and CDR2 (germline): DFQATT, SNEGSKA (reference sequence). The CDR3 runs to 16 residues. CDR3 protein: CSASPGQGAFGYGYTF. CDR3 DNA sequence: TGCAGTGCTAGTCCGGGACAGGGGGCCTTCGGCTATGGCTACACCTTC.

CDR3 residues: CASSLADINEQYF. CDR3 bases: TGTGCCAGCAGCTTGGCGGATATAAACGAGCAGTACTTC. V usage is TRBV5-8 and J usage is TRBJ2-7; the D is unclear. The ends were cut back, 0 bases at V and 5 bases at J, with 9 bases in the middle. From germline, CDR1 is SGHTS and CDR2 YDEGEE. This CDR3 comprises 13 residues.

The genes are TRBV18 and TRBJ2-6; TRBD1 aligns across 7 bases. Per germline, CDR1 KGHSH and CDR2 LQKENI. The CDR3 consists of 18 residues. Unmatched junction bases numbered 6, after V lost 1 base and J lost 0 bases. The CDR3 sequence is CASSPRTGVSSGANVLTF. The CDR3 DNA reads as TGTGCCAGCTCACCACGTACAGGGGTTTCCTCTGGGGCCAACGTCCTGACTTTC.

J is TRBJ2-1 and V is TRBV27; no definite D call. Germline CDR1 and CDR2: MNHEY and SMNVEV (reference sequence). The CDR3 contains 14 residues. The V and J ends lost 0 bases and 5 bases respectively, with 8 bases between them. The CDR3 nucleotides read TGTGCCAGCAGTTTATCTGGGGTCCACAATGAGCAGTTCTTC. Translation gives CASSLSGVHNEQFF.

The rearrangement uses TRBV3-1 (or the pseudogene TRBV3-2) and TRBJ2-2; weak D call: TRBD2 (6 bases). The germline V and J ends were trimmed by 7 bases and 6 bases, with 15 bases remaining between them. Germline CDR1 is LGHDT and CDR2 is YNNKEL (reference sequence). This CDR3 spans 14 amino acids. The CDR3 nucleotides read TGTGCCAGCAACCACGGGGGTGCGCCCGGGGAGCTGTTTTTT. Residues: CASNHGGAPGELFF.

This chain connects TRBV25-1 to TRBJ2-7; maybe TRBD1 (6 bases). There are 12 residues in the CDR3. From germline, CDR1 is MGHDK and CDR2 SYGVNS. V shed 8 bases and J shed 4 bases, with 12 bases lying between them. The CDR3 nucleotides are TGTGCCAGCTCAGGGGTTGTGTACGAGCAGTACTTC. Protein: CASSGVVYEQYF.

The chain uses TRBV11-2 and TRBJ2-7, with 7 positions matching TRBD2. Trimming took 3 bases from V and 1 from J; bases not matched to a gene: 6. This CDR3 is built from 15 residues. Germline V gives CDR1 SGHAT, CDR2 FQNNGV. CDR3 bases: TGTGCCAGCAGCTTGAGGCGGGGGTTGTCCTACGAGCAGTACTTC. It specifies CASSLRRGLSYEQYF.

V is TRBV2 and J is TRBJ2-1; perhaps D is TRBD1 or TRBD2 (6 bases each). V lost 6 bases, J lost 6 bases, and 18 bases lay in between. Per the germline V gene, CDR1 is SNHLY and CDR2 is FYNNEI. CDR3 length: 15 amino acids. The chain's CDR3 is CASRSMGGPVNEQFF. The CDR3 coding sequence is TGTGCCAGCAGGAGTATGGGGGGCCCCGTCAATGAGCAGTTCTTC.

CDR3 bases: TGTGCCAGTAGTTTGGGACGGGCCTCCTACGAGCAGTACTTC. Translated: CASSLGRASYEQYF. The chain recombines TRBV19 with TRBJ2-7, with D perhaps assigned TRBD1 or TRBD2 (5 bases each). The CDR3 consists of 14 residues. Trimming removed 5 bases at V and 0 bases at J, with 11 bases between. Germline V gene lookup returns CDR1 LNHDA and CDR2 SQIVND (reference sequence).

The chain has TRBV3-1 (or the pseudogene TRBV3-2) and TRBJ1-3; D is possibly TRBD1 (6 bases). The CDR3 loop spans 16 amino acids. Trimming shortened V by 1 base and J by 0 bases, and 10 bases separated the two germline ends. The V gene's germline CDR1 is LGHDT and CDR2 YNNKEL (reference sequence). The CDR3 DNA is TGTGCCAGCAGCCAAGCCGGACAGACCTCTGGAAACACCATATATTTT. Translated, it gives CASSQAGQTSGNTIYF.

V usage is TRBV3-1 (or the pseudogene TRBV3-2) and J usage is TRBJ1-5; 11 bases align to TRBD1. V shed 4 bases, J shed 4 bases, and the junction held 3 bases outside the gene matches. Germline V CDR1 and CDR2: LGHDT, YNNKEL (reference sequence). The length of the CDR3 is 15 residues. In nucleotides, the CDR3 is TGTGCCAGCAGCCCAGGGACAGGGGGGAATCAGCCCCAGCATTTT. This codes for CASSPGTGGNQPQHF.

Written as DNA, the CDR3 is TGCGCCAGCAGCCTCACAGGGGGTGGATATGGCTACACCTTC. It specifies CASSLTGGGYGYTF. V usage is TRBV5-1 and J usage is TRBJ1-2, with TRBD1 matching over 8 bases. Germline CDR1 and CDR2: SGHRS and YFSETQ. The CDR3 is 14 amino acids. V gave up 4 bases and J gave up 5 bases; unmatched junction bases: 7.

V is TRBV19 and J is TRBJ1-5; unclear D gene. V lost 5 bases, J lost 4 bases, and 12 bases lay in between. The CDR3 covers 14 residues. From germline, CDR1 is LNHDA and CDR2 SQIVND (reference sequence). CDR3 sequence: CASSGPRMNQPQHF. DNA for the CDR3: TGTGCCAGTAGTGGCCCCAGGATGAATCAGCCCCAGCATTTT.

The rearrangement uses TRBV19 and TRBJ2-2, with 9 bases identical to TRBD2. Germline V gene data show CDR1 as LNHDA and CDR2 as SQIVND (reference sequence). This CDR3 is 15 amino acids long. The J segment lost 3 bases and the V segment lost 2 bases, leaving 1 base of the junction unmatched. CDR3 in amino acids: CASSILAGYTGELFF. Here the CDR3 DNA reads TGTGCCAGTAGTATACTAGCGGGGTACACCGGGGAGCTGTTTTTT. Supplemented by reference TRBV19 and TRBJ2-2, the full variable domain reads DGGITQSPKYLFRKEGQNVTLSCEQNLNHDAMYWYRQDPGQGLRLIYYSQIVNDFQKGDIAEGYSVSREKKESFPLTVTSAQKNPTAFYLCASSILAGYTGELFFGEGSRLTVL.

V usage is TRBV30 and J usage is TRBJ1-1; D remains ambiguous. The germline V and J ends were trimmed by 3 bases and 5 bases, with 25 bases remaining between them. CDR1 is GTSNPN and CDR2 is SVGIG in the germline V gene (reference sequence). This CDR3 contains 17 residues. In DNA, the CDR3 is TGTGCCTGGAGCGATAAAACCGGAGGCCCCCAGAGAACTGAAGCTTTCTTT. Translating it yields CAWSDKTGGPQRTEAFF.

The chain is built from TRBV5-4 and TRBJ1-2; 8 positions agree with TRBD1. Germline V gives CDR1 SGHNT, CDR2 YYREEE (reference sequence). V gave up 8 bases and J gave up 2 bases; unmatched junction bases: 11. The CDR3 runs to 15 residues. The CDR3 DNA reads TGTGCCAGTGGGGACAGGAATTACGGAAACTATGGCTACACCTTC. Translation: CASGDRNYGNYGYTF.

The chain uses TRBV4-1 and TRBJ2-7; 7 nucleotides match TRBD1. Germline V gene data show CDR1 as MGHRA and CDR2 as YSYEKL. CDR3 length: 13 residues. After removal of 4 bases from V and 3 bases from J, the junction contained 3 bases not matched to a gene. CDR3 nucleotides: TGCGCCAGCAGCCCCGACAGGGACTACGAGCAGTACTTC. It translates to CASSPDRDYEQYF.

V usage is TRBV5-1 and J usage is TRBJ1-2; D perhaps matches TRBD1 (6 bases). Trimming removed 4 bases at V and 0 bases at J, with 13 bases between. Germline V lookup: CDR1 SGHRS, CDR2 YFSETQ. The CDR3 spans 15 residues. CDR3: CASSPHRVSNYGYTF. The DNA for the CDR3 is TGCGCCAGCAGCCCCCACAGGGTTTCTAACTATGGCTACACCTTC.

The chain carries TRBV6-2 or TRBV6-3 and TRBJ1-4, with D tentatively TRBD1 (6 bases). The CDR3 is 16 amino acids. Deletions cut 2 bases from V and 0 bases from J, with 10 bases between. Germline loops: CDR1 MNHEY, CDR2 SVGEGT. The DNA of the CDR3 is TGTGCCAGCAGTTACAGGACAGTTACAACTAATGAAAAACTGTTTTTT. It codes for CASSYRTVTTNEKLFF.

V usage is TRBV12-3 or TRBV12-4 and J usage is TRBJ1-5; no firm D call. This CDR3 comprises 13 residues. V dropped 3 bases and J dropped 11 bases, with 14 bases sitting between them. CDR3 loop: CASSFLRIRTQHF. The DNA of the CDR3 is TGTGCCAGCAGTTTTCTCAGAATCAGGACCCAGCATTTT.